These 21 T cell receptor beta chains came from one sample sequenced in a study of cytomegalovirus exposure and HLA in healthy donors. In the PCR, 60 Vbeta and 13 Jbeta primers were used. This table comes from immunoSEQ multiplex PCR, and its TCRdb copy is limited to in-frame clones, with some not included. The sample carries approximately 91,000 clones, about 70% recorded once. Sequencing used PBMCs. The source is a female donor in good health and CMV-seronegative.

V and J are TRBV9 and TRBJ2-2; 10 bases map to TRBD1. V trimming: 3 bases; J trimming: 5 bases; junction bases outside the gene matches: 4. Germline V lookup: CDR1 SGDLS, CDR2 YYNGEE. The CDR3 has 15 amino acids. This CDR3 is CASSAGQGRTGELFF. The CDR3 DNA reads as TGTGCCAGCAGCGCGGGACAGGGGAGGACCGGGGAGCTGTTTTTT.

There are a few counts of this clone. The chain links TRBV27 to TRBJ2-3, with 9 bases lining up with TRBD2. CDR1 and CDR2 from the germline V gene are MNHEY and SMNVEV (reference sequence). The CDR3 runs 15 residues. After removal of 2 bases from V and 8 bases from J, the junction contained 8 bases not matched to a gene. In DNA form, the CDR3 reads TGTGCCAGCAGTTTAGGGGCGGGGGGGCCAGGTACGCAGTATTTT. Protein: CASSLGAGGPGTQYF.

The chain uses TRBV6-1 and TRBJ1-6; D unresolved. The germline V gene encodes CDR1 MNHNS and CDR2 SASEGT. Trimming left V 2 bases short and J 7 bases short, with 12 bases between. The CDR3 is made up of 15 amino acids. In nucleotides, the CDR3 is TGTGCCAGCAGTGAACAGGAACAGTTGAATTCACCCCTCCACTTT. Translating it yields CASSEQEQLNSPLHF.

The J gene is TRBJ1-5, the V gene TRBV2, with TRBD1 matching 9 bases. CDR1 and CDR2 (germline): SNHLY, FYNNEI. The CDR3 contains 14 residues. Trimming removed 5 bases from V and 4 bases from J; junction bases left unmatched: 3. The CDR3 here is CASSYGQGNQPQHF. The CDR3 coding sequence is TGTGCCAGCAGTTACGGACAGGGGAATCAGCCCCAGCATTTT.

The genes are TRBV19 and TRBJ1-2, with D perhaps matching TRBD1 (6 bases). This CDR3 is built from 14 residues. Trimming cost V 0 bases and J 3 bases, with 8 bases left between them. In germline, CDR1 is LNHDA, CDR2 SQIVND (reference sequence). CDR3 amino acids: CASSIDRGYYGYTF. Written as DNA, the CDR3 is TGTGCCAGTAGTATAGACAGGGGTTACTATGGCTACACCTTC.

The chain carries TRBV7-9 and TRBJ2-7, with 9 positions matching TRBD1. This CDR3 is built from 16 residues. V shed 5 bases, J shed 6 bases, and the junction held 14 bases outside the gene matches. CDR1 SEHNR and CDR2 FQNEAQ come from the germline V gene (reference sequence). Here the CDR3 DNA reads TGTGCCAGCAGCCTGGGACAGGGCCGAATGAAGGGCGAGCAGTACTTC. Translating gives CASSLGQGRMKGEQYF.

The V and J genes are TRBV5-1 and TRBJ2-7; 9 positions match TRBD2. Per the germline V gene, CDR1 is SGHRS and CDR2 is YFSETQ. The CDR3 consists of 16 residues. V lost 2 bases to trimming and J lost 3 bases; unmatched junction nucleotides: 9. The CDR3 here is CASSFTAGGPHYEQYF. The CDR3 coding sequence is TGCGCCAGCAGCTTTACGGCGGGAGGGCCCCACTACGAGCAGTACTTC.

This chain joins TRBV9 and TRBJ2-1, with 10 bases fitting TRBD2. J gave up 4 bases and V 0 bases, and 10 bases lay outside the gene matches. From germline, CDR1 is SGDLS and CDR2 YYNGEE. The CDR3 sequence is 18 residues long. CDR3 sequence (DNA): TGTGCCAGCAGCGTAGCGGTGGATAGCGGGGGGCGGTACAATGAGCAGTTCTTC. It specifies CASSVAVDSGGRYNEQFF.

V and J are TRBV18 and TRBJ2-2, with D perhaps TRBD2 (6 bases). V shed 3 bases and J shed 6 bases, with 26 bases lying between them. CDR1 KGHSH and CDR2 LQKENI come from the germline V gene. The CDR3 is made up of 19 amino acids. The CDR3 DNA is TGTGCCAGCTCACCTTCCCCCCGGTGGGCACGGGGGAGCGCCGGGGAGCTGTTTTTT. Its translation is CASSPSPRWARGSAGELFF.

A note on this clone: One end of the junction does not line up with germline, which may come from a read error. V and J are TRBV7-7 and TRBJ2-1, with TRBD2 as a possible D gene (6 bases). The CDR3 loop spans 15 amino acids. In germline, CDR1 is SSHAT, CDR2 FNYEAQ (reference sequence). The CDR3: CASSLVTGANNEQFF. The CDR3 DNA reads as TGTGCTAGCAGCTTAGTAACGGGAGCCAACAATGAGCAGTTCTTC.

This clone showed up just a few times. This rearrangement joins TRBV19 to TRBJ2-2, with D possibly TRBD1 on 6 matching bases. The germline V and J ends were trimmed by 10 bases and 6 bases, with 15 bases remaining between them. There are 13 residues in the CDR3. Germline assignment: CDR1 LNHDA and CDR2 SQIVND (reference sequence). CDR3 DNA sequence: TGTGCCACCGGATCAGGGGCGGCCGGGGAGCTGTTTTTT. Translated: CATGSGAAGELFF.

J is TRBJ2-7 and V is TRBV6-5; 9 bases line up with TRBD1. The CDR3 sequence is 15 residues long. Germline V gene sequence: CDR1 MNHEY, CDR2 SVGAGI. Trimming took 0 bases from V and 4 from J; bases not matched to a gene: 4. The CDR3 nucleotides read TGTGCCAGCAGTTACTCTACAGGGGGCGGATACGAGCAGTACTTC. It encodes CASSYSTGGGYEQYF.

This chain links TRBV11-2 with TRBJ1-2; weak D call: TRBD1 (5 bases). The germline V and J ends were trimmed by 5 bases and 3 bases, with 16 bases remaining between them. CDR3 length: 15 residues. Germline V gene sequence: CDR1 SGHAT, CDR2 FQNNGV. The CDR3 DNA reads TGTGCCAGCAGCCCATCCAGGGCTGTAGACTATGGCTACACCTTC. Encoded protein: CASSPSRAVDYGYTF. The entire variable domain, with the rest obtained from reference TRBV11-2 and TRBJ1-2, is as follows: EAGVAQSPRYKIIEKRQSVAFWCNPISGHATLYWYQQILGQGPKLLIQFQNNGVVDDSQLPKDRFSAERLKGVDSTLKIQPAKLEDSAVYLCASSPSRAVDYGYTFGSGTRLTVV.

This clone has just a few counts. CDR3 coding DNA: TGTGCCAGCAGCTCTTATGAGTCGAGCAATCAGCCCCAGCATTTT. This sequence encodes CASSSYESSNQPQHF. The V gene is TRBV5-6, the J gene TRBJ1-5; no clear D. This CDR3 is built from 15 residues. V gave up 3 bases and J gave up 1 base, with 11 bases separating them. Per the germline V gene, CDR1 is SGHDT and CDR2 is YYEEEE.

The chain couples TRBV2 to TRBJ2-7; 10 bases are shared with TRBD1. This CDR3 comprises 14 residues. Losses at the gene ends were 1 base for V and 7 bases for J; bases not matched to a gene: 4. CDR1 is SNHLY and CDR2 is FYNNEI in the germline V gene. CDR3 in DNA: TGTGCCAGCAGTGAAGGGACAGGGGGTAGGGAGCAGTACTTC. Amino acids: CASSEGTGGREQYF.

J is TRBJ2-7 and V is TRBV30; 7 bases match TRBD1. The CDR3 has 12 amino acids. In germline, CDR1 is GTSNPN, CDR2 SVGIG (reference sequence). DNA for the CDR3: TGTAGTACGGGACAGATTTCCTACGAGCAGTACTTC. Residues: CSTGQISYEQYF. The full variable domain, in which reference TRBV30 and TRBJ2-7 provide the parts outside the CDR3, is SQTIHQWPATLVQPVGSPLSLECTVEGTSNPNLYWYRQAAGRGLQLLFYSVGIGQISSEVPQNLSASRPQDRQFILSSKKLLLSDSGFYLCSTGQISYEQYFGPGTRLTVT.

CDR3 in DNA: TGTGCCAGCAGTGACAGGGAGGGGACACCCCTCCACTTT. The encoded protein is CASSDREGTPLHF. This chain joins TRBV2 and TRBJ1-6; tentative D call: TRBD1 (5 bases). V was cut by 3 bases and J by 11 bases, with 11 bases left in between. Germline-derived CDR1 and CDR2 are SNHLY and FYNNEI. This CDR3 is 13 amino acids long. The full variable domain, in which reference TRBV2 and TRBJ1-6 provide the parts outside the CDR3, is EPEVTQTPSHQVTQMGQEVILRCVPISNHLYFYWYRQILGQKVEFLVSFYNNEISEKSEIFDDQFSVERPDGSNFTLKIRSTKLEDSAMYFCASSDREGTPLHFGNGTRLTVT.

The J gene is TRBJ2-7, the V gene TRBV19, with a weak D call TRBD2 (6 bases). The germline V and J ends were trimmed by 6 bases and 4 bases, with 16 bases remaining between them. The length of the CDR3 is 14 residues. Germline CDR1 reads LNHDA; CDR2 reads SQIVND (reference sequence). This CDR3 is CASSVRAGGYEQYF. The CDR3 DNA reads TGTGCCAGTAGCGTCCGGGCCGGGGGTTACGAGCAGTACTTC.

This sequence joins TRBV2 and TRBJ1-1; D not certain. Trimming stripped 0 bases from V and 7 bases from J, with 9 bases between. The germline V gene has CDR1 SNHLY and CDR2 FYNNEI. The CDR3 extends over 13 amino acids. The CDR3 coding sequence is TGTGCCAGCAGTGAAGCGCGGTATGTTGAAGCTTTCTTT. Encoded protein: CASSEARYVEAFF.

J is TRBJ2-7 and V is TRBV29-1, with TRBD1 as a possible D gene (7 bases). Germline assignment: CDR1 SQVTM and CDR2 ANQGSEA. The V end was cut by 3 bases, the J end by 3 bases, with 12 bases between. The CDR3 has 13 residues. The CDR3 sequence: CSVEGGQHYEQYF. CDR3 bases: TGCAGCGTTGAGGGGGGACAGCACTACGAGCAGTACTTC.

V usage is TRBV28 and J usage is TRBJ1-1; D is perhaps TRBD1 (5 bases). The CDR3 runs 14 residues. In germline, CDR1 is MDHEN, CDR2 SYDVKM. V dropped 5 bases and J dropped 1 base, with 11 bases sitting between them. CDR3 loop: CASSALTENTEAFF. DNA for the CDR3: TGTGCCAGCAGTGCCTTGACAGAGAACACTGAAGCTTTCTTT.